This TCR beta chain was observed in a study of T-cell reconstitution after alpha-beta-depleted transplantation in children. This clonotype was recorded many times. The trim removed 4 bases at V and 3 bases at J, leaving 5 bases unmatched. Germline CDR1 and CDR2: SGHRS and YFSETQ. The CDR3 has 14 residues. The TCRbeta library incorporated unique molecular identifiers. TCRdb reanalysed the PCR reads using MiXCR and keeps one entry per CDR3 protein. The sample has roughly 120,000 distinct CDR3 sequences; approximately 10% are singletons. The origin of this receptor is a human donor who donated a stem cell graft to a child with acute lymphoblastic leukemia. The rearrangement links TRBV5-1 to TRBJ1-2; TRBD1 matches 8 bases. The sample consisted of PBMCs from the stem cell graft donor, taken from the stem cell graft. CDR3 in amino acids: CASSTPTGDYGYTF. The CDR3 coding sequence is TGCGCCAGCAGCACTCCGACAGGGGACTATGGCTACACCTTC.